The 5 T cell receptor beta chains listed next were all sequenced from one sample in a study of blood T cell repertoires in COVID-19. The data were produced by immunoSEQ multiplex PCR, yet TCRdb's version contains in-frame clones alone and is incomplete. The sample shows roughly 160,000 clones, roughly 84% of them seen only once. Sequencing used peripheral blood. Receptors were obtained from a man between 18 and 35 years old with active or convalescent COVID-19.

This sequence joins TRBV6-2 or TRBV6-3 and TRBJ2-1, with TRBD1 as a possible D gene (7 bases). Per the germline V gene, CDR1 is MNHEY and CDR2 is SVGEGT. This CDR3 has 18 residues. V dropped 0 bases and J dropped 4 bases, with 19 bases sitting between them. The CDR3 loop reads CASSYSIQGGHSYNEQFF. The CDR3 region has the DNA TGTGCCAGCAGTTACTCGATCCAGGGGGGCCATTCTTACAATGAGCAGTTCTTC.

The chain recombines TRBV4-2 with TRBJ2-3, with D hard to call. The CDR3 spans 17 residues. The ends were cut back, 3 bases at V and 0 bases at J, with 16 bases in the middle. CDR1 and CDR2 from the germline V gene are LGHNA and YNFKEQ. The CDR3, as DNA: TGTGCCAGCAGCCACCTAACAGAAATTCCTAGCACAGATACGCAGTATTTT. It specifies CASSHLTEIPSTDTQYF.

The chain links TRBV6-2 or TRBV6-3 to TRBJ1-5, with 8 bases fitting TRBD1. The CDR3 is made up of 18 amino acids. Germline V gene sequence: CDR1 MNHEY, CDR2 SVGEGT. V lost 2 bases to trimming and J lost 0 bases; unmatched junction nucleotides: 9. The CDR3 loop is CASSYTPGTGHSNQPQHF. In DNA form, the CDR3 reads TGTGCCAGCAGTTACACGCCAGGGACAGGACATAGCAATCAGCCCCAGCATTTT.

The rearrangement uses TRBV4-1 and TRBJ1-4; weak D call: TRBD1 (5 bases). Trimming cost V 1 base and J 8 bases, with 17 bases left between them. The CDR3 consists of 16 residues. Germline V lookup: CDR1 MGHRA, CDR2 YSYEKL. The CDR3 coding sequence is TGCGCCAGCAGCCAAGTAGGCAGGGAAAAGGAGGAAAAACTGTTTTTT. It codes for CASSQVGREKEEKLFF.

This CDR3 is CASSPGVKNIQYF. The CDR3 nucleotides are TGTGCCAGCAGCCCGGGGGTAAAAAACATTCAGTACTTC. V is TRBV5-6 and J is TRBJ2-4; the D gene is possibly TRBD2 (6 bases). Germline CDR1 SGHDT, CDR2 YYEEEE. The CDR3 covers 13 residues. V shed 4 bases and J shed 4 bases, with 9 bases lying between them.